This TCR beta chain originates from a study of CD8 T cells in ankylosing spondylitis. Points from the study as a whole: Several highly homologous variants made up a TCR beta motif, and this motif appeared characteristic of ankylosing spondylitis blood.

This clonotype was detected many times. The target antigen is unknown. TCRdb re-analysed the 5' RACE reads in MiXCR, keeping a single row per CDR3 protein. The sample lists some 220,000 distinct CDR3 sequences, under 8.5% occurring once. This CDR3 comprises 16 residues. The ends lost 0 bases at V and 5 bases at J; junction bases unmatched: 9. CDR1 is DFQATT, CDR2 SNEGSKA, per germline (reference sequence). The material sequenced was blood, either unsorted or a sorted T cell fraction (not recorded which). The chain is built from TRBV20-1 and TRBJ2-2; 7 bases fit TRBD1. The source is a female donor with ankylosing spondylitis or in good health (not recorded which). CDR3 sequence reads: CSARDSRQGQTGELFF. CDR3 DNA sequence: TGCAGTGCTAGAGATAGCAGACAGGGACAAACCGGGGAGCTGTTTTTT.